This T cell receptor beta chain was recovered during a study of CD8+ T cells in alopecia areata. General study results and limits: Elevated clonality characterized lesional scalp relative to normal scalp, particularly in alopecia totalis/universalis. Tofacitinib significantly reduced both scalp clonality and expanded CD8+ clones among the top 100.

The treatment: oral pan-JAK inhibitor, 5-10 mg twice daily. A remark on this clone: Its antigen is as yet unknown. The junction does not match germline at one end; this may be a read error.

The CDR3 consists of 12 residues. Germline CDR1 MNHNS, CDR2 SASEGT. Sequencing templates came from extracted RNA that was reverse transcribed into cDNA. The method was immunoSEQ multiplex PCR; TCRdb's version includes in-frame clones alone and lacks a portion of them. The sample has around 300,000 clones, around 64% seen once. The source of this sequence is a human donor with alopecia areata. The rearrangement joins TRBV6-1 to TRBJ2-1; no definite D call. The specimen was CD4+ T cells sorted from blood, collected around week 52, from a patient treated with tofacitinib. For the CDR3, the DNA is TGTGCCAGCATTGAACCCTACAATGAGCAGTTCTTC. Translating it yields CASIEPYNEQFF.